This TCR beta chain is drawn from a study of monozygotic twins with cystic fibrosis. This CDR3 comprises 14 residues. Per the germline V gene, CDR1 is LNHDA and CDR2 is SQIVND (reference sequence). Trimming cost V 4 bases and J 9 bases; bases outside gene matches: 5. Repertoires were generated with immunoSEQ multiplex PCR, while TCRdb's copy carries only in-frame clones and drops some. The data show tens of thousands of clones, roughly 96% seen once. Specimen: blood. This clonotype originated in a girl aged 2-9 years with cystic fibrosis. The rearrangement links TRBV19 to TRBJ2-1, with 11 positions matching TRBD2. CDR3: CASSSSGRAIEQFF. The CDR3 DNA is TGTGCCAGTAGTAGTAGCGGGAGGGCGATTGAGCAGTTCTTC.